Listed here are 30 T cell receptor beta chains from one sample, sequenced in a study of blood T cell repertoires in COVID-19. The assay was immunoSEQ multiplex PCR, and TCRdb's table has in-frame clones only and misses some. The sample has tens of thousands of clones; about 90% are singletons. What was sequenced was peripheral blood. The source of these receptors is a human donor in a cohort sampled during active COVID-19.

The chain recombines TRBV11-3 with TRBJ2-1, with TRBD2 matching 8 bases. Germline CDR1 SGHNT, CDR2 YENEEA. The CDR3 is 15 residues long. With 5 bases clipped from V and 3 bases from J, the junction kept 6 bases outside the gene matches. The CDR3: CASSTSGGGYNEQFF. For the CDR3, the DNA is TGTGCCAGCAGCACGAGCGGGGGTGGCTACAATGAGCAGTTCTTC.

This sequence joins TRBV19 and TRBJ2-3; the match to TRBD2 covers 9 bases. Germline V CDR1 and CDR2: LNHDA, SQIVND (reference sequence). With V trimmed by 5 bases and J by 4 bases, 13 bases remained unmatched. This CDR3 spans 17 amino acids. In DNA form, the CDR3 reads TGTGCCAGTAGTGCGAAAACCGGGACTAGCAAGCCAGATACGCAGTATTTT. Translating it yields CASSAKTGTSKPDTQYF.

This rearrangement joins TRBV7-2 to TRBJ1-2; no definite D call. Per germline, CDR1 SGHTA and CDR2 FQGNSA. This CDR3 region has 15 residues. V gave up 2 bases and J gave up 7 bases, with 17 bases separating them. The CDR3 protein is CASSLSLNGRLGYTF. The CDR3 DNA reads as TGTGCCAGCAGCTTATCACTGAACGGCAGGCTTGGCTACACCTTC.

J is TRBJ1-1 and V is TRBV25-1, with D maybe TRBD1 (5 bases). The CDR3 consists of 13 residues. V gave up 3 bases and J gave up 5 bases, with 10 bases separating them. Germline V gene lookup returns CDR1 MGHDK and CDR2 SYGVNS. The CDR3 loop is CASSDLGVTEAFF. CDR3 nucleotide sequence: TGTGCCAGCAGTGACCTAGGGGTAACTGAAGCTTTCTTT.

This chain uses TRBV23-1 with TRBJ2-4; 10 bases agree with TRBD1. TRBV23-1 is flagged as an ORF with uncertain function. CDR3 size: 19 residues. With 0 bases clipped from V and 0 bases from J, the junction kept 8 bases outside the gene matches. The CDR3 region has the DNA TGCGCCAGCAGTCAATCCGGACAGGGGGGAGTATTAGCCAAAAACATTCAGTACTTC. It codes for CASSQSGQGGVLAKNIQYF.

This clone was counted once. This chain uses TRBV18 with TRBJ1-4; 8 bases are shared with TRBD1. CDR1 is KGHSH and CDR2 is LQKENI in the germline V gene. The CDR3 contains 15 residues. J gave up 8 bases and V 5 bases, and 10 bases lay outside the gene matches. CDR3 in DNA: TGTGCCAGCTCAGACGGGACAGGTATCCGGGAAAAACTGTTTTTT. Protein sequence: CASSDGTGIREKLFF.

This rearrangement joins TRBV5-7 to TRBJ2-4; D perhaps matches TRBD1 (5 bases). TRBV5-7 counts as an open reading frame of uncertain function. The CDR3 covers 13 residues. Trimming left V 3 bases short and J 7 bases short, with 11 bases between. Here the CDR3 DNA reads TGTGCCAGCAGCTCTTCAGGGTGCAACATTCAGTACTTC. This encodes CASSSSGCNIQYF.

The rearrangement links TRBV5-1 to TRBJ1-6; D not certain. Germline V gene sequence: CDR1 SGHRS, CDR2 YFSETQ. The CDR3 loop spans 15 amino acids. The V gene lost 2 bases and the J gene lost 2 bases, with 8 bases spanning the gap. The CDR3: CASSLDSTYNSPLHF. The DNA of the CDR3 is TGCGCCAGCAGCTTAGACTCAACCTATAATTCACCCCTCCACTTT.

The J gene is TRBJ1-6, the V gene TRBV6-4, with D maybe TRBD1 (6 bases). CDR1 is MRHNA and CDR2 is SNTAGT in the germline V gene. The ends were cut back, 6 bases at V and 0 bases at J, with 6 bases in the middle. The CDR3 loop spans 14 amino acids. The CDR3 sequence: CASRTGSYNSPLHF. The CDR3 DNA reads as TGTGCCAGCAGGACAGGCTCCTATAATTCACCCCTCCACTTT.

V and J are TRBV19 and TRBJ2-3; 8 nucleotides align to TRBD2. The germline CDR1 and CDR2 sequences are LNHDA and SQIVND (reference sequence). This CDR3 region has 16 residues. The V gene end was trimmed by 7 bases and the J gene end by 5 bases; junction bases not matched to a gene: 14. DNA of the CDR3: TGTGCCAGTACTCTAGCGGGTGGCGCCGGGCAAGATACGCAGTATTTT. Translation: CASTLAGGAGQDTQYF.

The chain employs TRBV29-1 and TRBJ1-1; the match to TRBD1 covers 8 bases. V dropped 3 bases and J dropped 8; count of bases not matched to a gene: 2. The V gene's germline CDR1 is SQVTM and CDR2 ANQGSEA. This CDR3 is 11 amino acids long. The CDR3 region is CSVETGAEAFF. CDR3 coding DNA: TGCAGCGTTGAGACAGGGGCCGAAGCTTTCTTT.

The chain joins TRBV5-1 to TRBJ1-1; maybe TRBD1 (6 bases). Deletions cut 5 bases from V and 4 bases from J, with 12 bases between. Germline loops: CDR1 SGHRS, CDR2 YFSETQ. The CDR3 length is 13 residues. CDR3 nucleotides: TGCGCCAGCAGTCTTCAGGGGTTCACTGAAGCTTTCTTT. It is translated as CASSLQGFTEAFF.

The chain is built from TRBV6-5 and TRBJ1-2; D unresolved. The CDR3 contains 15 residues. V gave up 0 bases and J gave up 0 bases, with 8 bases separating them. Germline V CDR1 and CDR2: MNHEY, SVGAGI. The DNA for the CDR3 is TGTGCCAGCAGTTACTCGATAACAGCTAACTATGGCTACACCTTC. Translation: CASSYSITANYGYTF.

The chain couples TRBV3-1 (or the pseudogene TRBV3-2) to TRBJ1-5; TRBD1 aligns across 8 bases. The CDR3 extends over 14 amino acids. Germline trimming cut 4 bases from V and 6 bases from J; bases unmatched to any gene: 5. Germline V CDR1 and CDR2: LGHDT, YNNKEL (reference sequence). In DNA, the CDR3 is TGTGCCAGCAGCCCGGGACAGGTGGGTCAGCCCCAGCATTTT. Residues: CASSPGQVGQPQHF.

The chain recombines TRBV10-2 with TRBJ1-2; maybe TRBD1 (6 bases). The CDR3 runs 13 residues. Deletions cut 7 bases from V and 0 bases from J, with 9 bases between. From germline, CDR1 is WSHSY and CDR2 SAAADI. The CDR3 DNA sequence: TGCGCCAGCAAGGCAGGGGCTAACTATGGCTACACCTTC. Protein: CASKAGANYGYTF.

The chain links TRBV12-5 to TRBJ2-1; weak D call: TRBD1 (6 bases). Trimming stripped 7 bases from V and 4 bases from J, with 14 bases between. Germline CDR1 reads LGHNT; CDR2 reads FRNRAP. CDR3 length: 14 residues. The CDR3 region is CASAWDTIYNEQFF. CDR3 nucleotide sequence: TGTGCTAGTGCCTGGGACACAATTTACAATGAGCAGTTCTTC.

In this sample, this clone turned up once. The rearrangement uses TRBV6-6 and TRBJ2-3, with TRBD2 matching over 8 bases. The CDR3 is made up of 15 amino acids. The V gene's germline CDR1 is MNHNY and CDR2 SVGAGI (reference sequence). Trimming cost V 6 bases and J 1 base; bases outside gene matches: 6. CDR3 sequence reads: CASSTRGDRTDTQYF. The DNA of the CDR3 is TGTGCCAGCAGCACGCGGGGGGATCGCACAGATACGCAGTATTTT.

The chain couples TRBV27 to TRBJ1-1; D uncertain. Germline V gene sequence: CDR1 MNHEY, CDR2 SMNVEV (reference sequence). The CDR3 extends over 15 amino acids. The V end lost 3 bases, the J end lost 0 bases, and 11 bases lay between the germline ends. The CDR3 is CASSLMGRLNTEAFF. The CDR3 DNA reads as TGTGCCAGCAGTTTGATGGGCCGGTTGAACACTGAAGCTTTCTTT.

The rearrangement uses TRBV19 and TRBJ1-4; a weak D match, TRBD1 (5 bases). Germline loops: CDR1 LNHDA, CDR2 SQIVND (reference sequence). The CDR3 consists of 14 residues. The germline V and J ends were trimmed by 3 bases and 8 bases, with 13 bases remaining between them. CDR3 DNA: TGTGCCAGTAGTATGACTGGGGCGGGAGAAAAACTGTTTTTT. Protein product: CASSMTGAGEKLFF.

This chain uses TRBV7-9 with TRBJ1-1; 7 bases match TRBD1. Germline CDR1 is SEHNR and CDR2 is FQNEAQ (reference sequence). The length of the CDR3 is 15 residues. The V gene end was trimmed by 1 base and the J gene end by 5 bases; junction bases not matched to a gene: 7. The CDR3: CASSLVSSGGTEAFF. CDR3 DNA sequence: TGTGCCAGCAGCTTAGTGTCATCAGGGGGGACTGAAGCTTTCTTT.

The chain couples TRBV18 to TRBJ2-5; tentative D call: TRBD1 (5 bases). V was clipped by 8 bases and J by 2 bases, with 12 bases between them. In germline, CDR1 is KGHSH, CDR2 LQKENI. The CDR3 loop spans 13 amino acids. This CDR3 is CASTRTQQETQYF. CDR3 in DNA: TGTGCCAGCACACGGACACAACAAGAGACCCAGTACTTC. Variable domain in full (rest from reference TRBV18 and TRBJ2-5): NAGVMQNPRHLVRRRGQEARLRCSPMKGHSHVYWYRQLPEEGLKFMVYLQKENIIDESGMPKERFSAEFPKEGPSILRIQQVVRGDSAAYFCASTRTQQETQYFGPGTRLLVL.

The chain couples TRBV5-1 to TRBJ1-1; 8 nucleotides align to TRBD1. V dropped 4 bases and J dropped 1; count of bases not matched to a gene: 6. The CDR3 loop spans 15 amino acids. The germline gives CDR1 SGHRS, CDR2 YFSETQ. Here the CDR3 reads CASSRFGQGNTEAFF. CDR3 in DNA: TGCGCCAGCAGCCGTTTCGGACAGGGGAACACTGAAGCTTTCTTT.

The chain has TRBV15 and TRBJ1-2; maybe TRBD1 (6 bases). CDR3 size: 15 residues. Trimming took 3 bases from V and 7 from J, leaving 18 bases between them. Germline V gene data show CDR1 as LNHNV and CDR2 as YYDKDF (reference sequence). The CDR3 is CATSSAPMAGAGYTF. The CDR3 nucleotides are TGTGCCACCAGCAGCGCCCCCATGGCAGGGGCTGGCTACACCTTC.

J is TRBJ2-6 and V is TRBV13; the match to TRBD1 covers 9 bases. CDR1 and CDR2 from the germline V gene are PRHDT and FYEKMQ (reference sequence). The CDR3 has 17 residues. The J segment lost 2 bases and the V segment lost 5 bases, leaving 7 bases of the junction unmatched. The DNA for the CDR3 is TGTGCCAGCAGCGGGCGACAGGGGGTGCCTGGGGCCAACGTCCTGACTTTC. Protein: CASSGRQGVPGANVLTF.

V gene TRBV18 combines with J gene TRBJ2-1, with D tentatively TRBD1 (5 bases). CDR1 is KGHSH and CDR2 is LQKENI in the germline V gene. V lost 0 bases, J lost 5 bases, and 11 bases lay in between. The CDR3 is 15 amino acids. The CDR3 is CASSPPPQGNNEQFF. The CDR3 nucleotides are TGTGCCAGCTCACCACCGCCTCAGGGCAACAATGAGCAGTTCTTC.

The chain is built from TRBV4-3 and TRBJ1-2; TRBD1 matches at 11 bases. Trimming cost V 5 bases and J 4 bases; bases outside gene matches: 6. From germline, CDR1 is LGHNA and CDR2 YSLEER. The CDR3 loop spans 15 amino acids. The CDR3 DNA reads as TGCGCCAGCAGCGACGGACAGGGGGCGTCCTATGGCTACACCTTC. Translation gives CASSDGQGASYGYTF.

The V and J genes are TRBV11-2 and TRBJ2-5, with D possibly being TRBD1 (5 bases). The germline V gene has CDR1 SGHAT and CDR2 FQNNGV. This CDR3 spans 15 amino acids. Trimming took 5 bases from V and 1 from J, leaving 14 bases between them. CDR3 DNA: TGTGCCAGCAGCCCTGGTCGGACACCCCAAGAGACCCAGTACTTC. It encodes CASSPGRTPQETQYF.

CDR3 coding DNA: TGTGCCAGCTCACCAGCACAGGGGGATACGCAGTATTTT. This encodes CASSPAQGDTQYF. The chain links TRBV18 to TRBJ2-3; 7 bases are a match to TRBD1. The CDR3 totals 13 residues. CDR1 KGHSH and CDR2 LQKENI come from the germline V gene. The V gene end was trimmed by 2 bases and the J gene end by 6 bases; junction bases not matched to a gene: 2.

The V gene is TRBV10-1, the J gene TRBJ1-1; D not resolved. The CDR3 consists of 13 residues. Trimming stripped 6 bases from V and 4 bases from J, with 12 bases between. Germline CDR1 reads WNHNN; CDR2 reads SYGVQD (reference sequence). CDR3 coding DNA: TGCGCCAGCAGGGCGACTTTGGTCACTGAAGCTTTCTTT. Protein: CASRATLVTEAFF.

In this sample, this clone turned up a few times. The V and J genes are TRBV7-2 and TRBJ2-1; no clear D. Germline V gene sequence: CDR1 SGHTA, CDR2 FQGNSA. This CDR3 is built from 12 residues. V was shortened by 6 bases and J by 4 bases, with 7 bases between the two germline ends. CDR3 protein: CASSTVYNEQFF. CDR3 nucleotide sequence: TGTGCCAGCAGTACAGTTTACAATGAGCAGTTCTTC.